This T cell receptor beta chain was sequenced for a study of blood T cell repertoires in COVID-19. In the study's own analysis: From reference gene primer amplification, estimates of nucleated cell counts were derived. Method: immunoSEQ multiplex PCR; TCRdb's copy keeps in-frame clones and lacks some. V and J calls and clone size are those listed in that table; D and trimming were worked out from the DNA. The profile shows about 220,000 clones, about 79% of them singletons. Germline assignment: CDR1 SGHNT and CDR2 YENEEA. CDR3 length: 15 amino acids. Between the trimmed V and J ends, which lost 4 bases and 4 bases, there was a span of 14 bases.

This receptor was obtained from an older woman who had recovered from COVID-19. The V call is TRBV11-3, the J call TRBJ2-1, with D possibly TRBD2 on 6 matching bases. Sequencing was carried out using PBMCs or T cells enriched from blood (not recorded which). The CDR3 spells CASSSTPLAYNEQFF. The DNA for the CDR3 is TGTGCCAGCAGCTCGACCCCCCTAGCGTACAATGAGCAGTTCTTC.